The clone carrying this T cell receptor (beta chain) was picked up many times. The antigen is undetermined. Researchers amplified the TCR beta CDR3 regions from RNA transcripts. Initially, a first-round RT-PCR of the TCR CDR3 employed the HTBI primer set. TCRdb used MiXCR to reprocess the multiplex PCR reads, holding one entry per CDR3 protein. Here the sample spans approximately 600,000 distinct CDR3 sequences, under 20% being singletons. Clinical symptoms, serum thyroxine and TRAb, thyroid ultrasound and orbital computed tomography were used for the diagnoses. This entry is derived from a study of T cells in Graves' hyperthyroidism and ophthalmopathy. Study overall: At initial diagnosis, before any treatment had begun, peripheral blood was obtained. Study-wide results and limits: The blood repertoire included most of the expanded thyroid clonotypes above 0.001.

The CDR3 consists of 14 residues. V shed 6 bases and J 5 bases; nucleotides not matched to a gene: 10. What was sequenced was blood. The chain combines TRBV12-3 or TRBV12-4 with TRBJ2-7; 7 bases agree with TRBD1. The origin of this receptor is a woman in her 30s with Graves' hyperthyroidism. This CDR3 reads CASSRPGTVDEQYF. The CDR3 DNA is TGTGCCAGCAGCCGCCCTGGGACAGTGGACGAGCAGTACTTC.